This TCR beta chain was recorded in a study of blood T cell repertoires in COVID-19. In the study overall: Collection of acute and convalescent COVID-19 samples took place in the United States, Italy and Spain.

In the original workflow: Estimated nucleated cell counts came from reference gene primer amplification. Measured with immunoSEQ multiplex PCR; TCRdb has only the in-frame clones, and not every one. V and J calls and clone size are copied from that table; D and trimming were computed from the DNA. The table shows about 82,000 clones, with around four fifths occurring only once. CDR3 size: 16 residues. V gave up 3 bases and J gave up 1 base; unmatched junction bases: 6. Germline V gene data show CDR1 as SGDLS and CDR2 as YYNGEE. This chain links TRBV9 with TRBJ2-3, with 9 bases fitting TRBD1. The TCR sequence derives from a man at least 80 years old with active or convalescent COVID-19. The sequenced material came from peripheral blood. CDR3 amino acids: CASSARQGGGTDTQYF. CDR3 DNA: TGTGCCAGCAGCGCGCGACAGGGGGGTGGCACAGATACGCAGTATTTT.